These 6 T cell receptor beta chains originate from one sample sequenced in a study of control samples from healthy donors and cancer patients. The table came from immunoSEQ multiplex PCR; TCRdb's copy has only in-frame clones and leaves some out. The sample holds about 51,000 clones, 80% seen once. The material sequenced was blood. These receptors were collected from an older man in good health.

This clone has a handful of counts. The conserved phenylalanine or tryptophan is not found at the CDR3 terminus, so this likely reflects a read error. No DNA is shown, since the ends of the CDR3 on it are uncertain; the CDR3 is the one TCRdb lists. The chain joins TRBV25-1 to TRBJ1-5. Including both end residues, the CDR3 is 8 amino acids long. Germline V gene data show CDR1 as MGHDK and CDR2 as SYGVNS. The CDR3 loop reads CASSLDPK.

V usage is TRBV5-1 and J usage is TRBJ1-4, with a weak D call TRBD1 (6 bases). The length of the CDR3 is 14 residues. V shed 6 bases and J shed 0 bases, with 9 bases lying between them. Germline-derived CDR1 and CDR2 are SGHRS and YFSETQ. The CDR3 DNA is TGCGCCAGCACATGGGGGCCAACTAATGAAAAACTGTTTTTT. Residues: CASTWGPTNEKLFF.

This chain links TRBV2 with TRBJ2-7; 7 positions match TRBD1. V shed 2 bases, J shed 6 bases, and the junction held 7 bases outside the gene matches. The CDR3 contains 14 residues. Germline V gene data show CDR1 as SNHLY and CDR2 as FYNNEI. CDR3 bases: TGTGCCAGCAGTGAACTTGGCAGGGGGTTCGAGCAGTACTTC. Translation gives CASSELGRGFEQYF.

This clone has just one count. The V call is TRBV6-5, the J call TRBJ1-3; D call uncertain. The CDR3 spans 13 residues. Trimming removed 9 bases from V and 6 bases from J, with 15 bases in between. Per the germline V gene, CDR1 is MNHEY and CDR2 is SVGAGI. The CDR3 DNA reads TGTGCCAGTCGGGCGGCAGCCCTAAACACCATATATTTT. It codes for CASRAAALNTIYF.

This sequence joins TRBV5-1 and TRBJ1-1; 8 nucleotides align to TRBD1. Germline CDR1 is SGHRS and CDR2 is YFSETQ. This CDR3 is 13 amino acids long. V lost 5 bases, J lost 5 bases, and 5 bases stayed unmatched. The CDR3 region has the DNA TGCGCCAGCAGTTTCGGACAGGGAACTGAAGCTTTCTTT. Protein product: CASSFGQGTEAFF.

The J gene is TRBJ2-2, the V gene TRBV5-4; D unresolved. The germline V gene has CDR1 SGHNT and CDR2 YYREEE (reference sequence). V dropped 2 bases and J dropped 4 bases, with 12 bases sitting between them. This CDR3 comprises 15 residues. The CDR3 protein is CASSFRSSGTGELFF. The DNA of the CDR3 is TGTGCCAGCAGCTTTAGATCTTCCGGCACCGGGGAGCTGTTTTTT.